Shown below are 4 T cell receptor beta chains from a single sample sequenced in a study of shared clonotypes between healthy human individuals. TCRdb's copy holds only in-frame clones and misses some; the assay was immunoSEQ multiplex PCR. The table lists under 1,100,000 clones, roughly 80% of them singletons. Material for sequencing was memory CD4+ T cells sorted from blood. Subset here: CD45RA-negative fraction. Source of these receptors: a man between 18 and 29 years old in good health.

This clone has a handful of counts. The chain couples TRBV30 to TRBJ1-1; D gene ambiguous. The V and J ends lost 0 bases and 2 bases respectively, with 10 bases between them. The CDR3 totals 14 residues. Germline loops: CDR1 GTSNPN, CDR2 SVGIG (reference sequence). The CDR3 sequence: CAWSVGVINTEAFF. The CDR3 DNA sequence: TGTGCCTGGAGTGTGGGAGTGATTAACACTGAAGCTTTCTTT.

The chain uses TRBV7-9 and TRBJ1-1; 12 bases fit TRBD1. The CDR3 runs 15 residues. The V segment lost 3 bases and the J segment 3 bases; nucleotides outside the gene matches: 2. The germline CDR1 and CDR2 sequences are SEHNR and FQNEAQ (reference sequence). The chain's CDR3 is CASSLGQGAYTEAFF. CDR3 sequence (DNA): TGTGCCAGCAGCTTGGGACAGGGGGCGTACACTGAAGCTTTCTTT. Complete variable domain (other parts from reference TRBV7-9 and TRBJ1-1): DTGVSQNPRHKITKRGQNVTFRCDPISEHNRLYWYRQTLGQGPEFLTYFQNEAQLEKSRLLSDRFSAERPKGSFSTLEIQRTEQGDSAMYLCASSLGQGAYTEAFFGQGTRLTVV.

The chain links TRBV30 to TRBJ2-5, with TRBD1 matching over 8 bases. Germline loops: CDR1 GTSNPN, CDR2 SVGIG (reference sequence). The trim removed 0 bases at V and 5 bases at J, leaving 8 bases unmatched. There are 15 residues in the CDR3. In nucleotides, the CDR3 is TGTGCCTGGAGTGTAAAAACAGGGGGTAGGGAGACCCAGTACTTC. Its translation is CAWSVKTGGRETQYF.

As for this clone: A far larger clone is a single base away, which makes a read error likely. The sample contains more than one DNA sequence encoding this CDR3. The chain carries TRBV5-4 and TRBJ1-2, with D perhaps matching TRBD1 (5 bases). CDR1 is SGHNT and CDR2 is YYREEE in the germline V gene (reference sequence). The germline V and J ends were trimmed by 4 bases and 3 bases, with 13 bases remaining between them. This CDR3 has 14 amino acids. The CDR3 DNA follows: TGTGCCAGCAGCACCGGCGGAGGGGACTATGGCTACACCTTC. Residues: CASSTGGGDYGYTF.